What follows is one T cell receptor (beta chain) and its context. CDR3 length equals 15 residues. Germline values: CDR1 MNHNY, CDR2 SVGAGI (reference sequence). J lost 1 base, V lost 5 bases, and 4 bases had no gene match. The data belong to a study of blood T cell repertoires in COVID-19. Study-level background: Both acute and convalescent COVID-19 samples were obtained from the United States, Italy and Spain. T cells, B-cell-depleted T cells, or PBMCs provided the cDNA or gDNA that served as material.

Original handling: Reference gene primers were amplified, and this amplification served to estimate nucleated cell counts. Repertoires were generated with immunoSEQ multiplex PCR, while TCRdb's copy carries only in-frame clones and drops some. That table supplies the V and J calls and clone size; D and trimming were determined from the DNA. Here the sample spans under 300,000 clones, around four fifths being singletons. Sequencing was performed on peripheral blood. This clonotype was obtained from a woman aged 55 to 70 with active or convalescent COVID-19. This chain joins TRBV6-6 and TRBJ2-3; TRBD2 matches 9 bases. The CDR3 nucleotides read TGTGCCAGCAGTAGCTCTAGCGGGGGCACAGATACGCAGTATTTT. Amino acid sequence: CASSSSSGGTDTQYF.